The subject of this entry is one T cell receptor (beta chain). This sample is drawn from a study of blood T cell repertoires in COVID-19. Across the study: Specimens from acute and convalescent COVID-19 originated in the United States, Italy and Spain. Sources were T cells, B-cell-depleted T cells, or PBMCs; the material itself was cDNA or gDNA.

Authors' processing steps: The authors estimated nucleated cell counts from reference gene primer amplification. The data were produced by immunoSEQ multiplex PCR, yet TCRdb's version contains in-frame clones alone and is incomplete. V and J calls and clone size are given by that table; D and trimming were obtained from the DNA. There are about 50,000 clones in the sample; approximately 85% occur only once, and around 15% lies in the top ten. The sequence came from a human donor in a cohort sampled during active COVID-19. Material for sequencing was peripheral blood.

The CDR3 DNA follows: TGCGCCAGCAGCTTGTACAGACCCTTAGAGACCCAGTACTTC. This sequence encodes CASSLYRPLETQYF. The rearrangement joins TRBV5-1 to TRBJ2-5, with unresolved D. Germline assignment: CDR1 SGHRS and CDR2 YFSETQ. V was clipped by 1 base and J by 4 bases, with 11 bases between them. The CDR3 totals 14 residues.